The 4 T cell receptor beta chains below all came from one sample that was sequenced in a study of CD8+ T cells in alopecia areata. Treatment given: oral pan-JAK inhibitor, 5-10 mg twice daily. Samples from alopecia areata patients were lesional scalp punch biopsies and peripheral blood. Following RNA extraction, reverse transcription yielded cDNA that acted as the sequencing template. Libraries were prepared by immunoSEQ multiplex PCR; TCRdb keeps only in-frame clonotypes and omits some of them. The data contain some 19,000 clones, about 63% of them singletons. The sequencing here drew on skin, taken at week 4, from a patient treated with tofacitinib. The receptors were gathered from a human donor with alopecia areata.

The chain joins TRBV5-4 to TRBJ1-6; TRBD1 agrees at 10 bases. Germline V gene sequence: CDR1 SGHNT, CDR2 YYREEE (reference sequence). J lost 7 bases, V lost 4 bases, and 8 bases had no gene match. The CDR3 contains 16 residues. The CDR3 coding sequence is TGTGCCAGCAGCCCGGGACAGGGGAGTGACAATTCACCCCTCCACTTT. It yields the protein CASSPGQGSDNSPLHF.

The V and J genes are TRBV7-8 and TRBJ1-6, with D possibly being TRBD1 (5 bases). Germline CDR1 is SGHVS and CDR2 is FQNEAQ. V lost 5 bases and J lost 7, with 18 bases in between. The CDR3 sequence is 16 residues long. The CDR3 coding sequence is TGTGCCAGCAGCGGTACAGGCTCTAAGGGGAATTCACCCCTCCACTTT. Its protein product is CASSGTGSKGNSPLHF.

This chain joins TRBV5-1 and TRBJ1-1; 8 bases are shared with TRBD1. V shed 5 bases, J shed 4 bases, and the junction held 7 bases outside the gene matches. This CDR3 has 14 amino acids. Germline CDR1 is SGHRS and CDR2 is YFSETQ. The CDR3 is CASRPGQGGTEAFF. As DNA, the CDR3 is TGCGCCAGCAGACCCGGACAGGGCGGCACTGAAGCTTTCTTT.

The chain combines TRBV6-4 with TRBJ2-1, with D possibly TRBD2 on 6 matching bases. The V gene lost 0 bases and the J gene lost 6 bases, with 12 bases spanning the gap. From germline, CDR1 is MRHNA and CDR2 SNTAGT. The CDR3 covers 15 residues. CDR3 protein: CASSDSIQGGNEQFF. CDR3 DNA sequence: TGTGCCAGCAGTGACTCGATTCAGGGAGGCAATGAGCAGTTCTTC.